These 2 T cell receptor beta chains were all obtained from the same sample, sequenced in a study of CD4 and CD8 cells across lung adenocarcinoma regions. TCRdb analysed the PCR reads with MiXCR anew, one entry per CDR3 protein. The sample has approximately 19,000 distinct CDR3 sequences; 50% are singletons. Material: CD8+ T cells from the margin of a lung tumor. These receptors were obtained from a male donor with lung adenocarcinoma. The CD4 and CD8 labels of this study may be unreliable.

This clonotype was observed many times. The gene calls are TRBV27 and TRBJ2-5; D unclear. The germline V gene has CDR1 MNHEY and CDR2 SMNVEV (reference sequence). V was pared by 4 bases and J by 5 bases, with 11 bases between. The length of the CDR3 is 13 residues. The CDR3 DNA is TGTGCCAGCAGTTATCAAGTCCGGGAGACCCAGTACTTC. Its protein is CASSYQVRETQYF.

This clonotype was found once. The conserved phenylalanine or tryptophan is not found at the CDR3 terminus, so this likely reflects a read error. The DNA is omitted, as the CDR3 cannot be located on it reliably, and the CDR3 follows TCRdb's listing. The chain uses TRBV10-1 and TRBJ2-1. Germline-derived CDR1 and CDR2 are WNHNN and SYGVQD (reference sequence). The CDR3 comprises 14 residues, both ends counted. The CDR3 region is CASRPGLPTMSSSS.